This entry features one T cell receptor (beta chain) sequence. The sample is drawn from a study of blood T cell repertoires in COVID-19. Study information: The samples span acute and convalescent COVID-19 from the United States, Italy and Spain. The cDNA or gDNA used as material had been derived from T cells, B-cell-depleted T cells, or PBMCs.

In the source study's methods: Quantification of nucleated cells was approximated via reference gene primer amplification. The method was immunoSEQ multiplex PCR; TCRdb's version includes in-frame clones alone and lacks a portion of them. V, J and clone size reflect that table, while D and trimming were determined from the DNA. The sample comprises approximately 230,000 clones, roughly 90% of which are singletons, and 2% to 2.5% rests with the top ten. This CDR3 is built from 14 residues. This receptor was identified in a man aged 25 to 40 who had recovered from COVID-19. This chain uses TRBV21-1 with TRBJ2-1; the table names TRBD2, a call not compared with the DNA. TRBV21-1 is classified as a pseudogene. Specimen: peripheral blood. Here the CDR3 DNA reads TGTGCCAGCAGCAAATGTGGCGGTTACAATGAGCAGTTCTTC. It yields the protein CASSKCGGYNEQFF.